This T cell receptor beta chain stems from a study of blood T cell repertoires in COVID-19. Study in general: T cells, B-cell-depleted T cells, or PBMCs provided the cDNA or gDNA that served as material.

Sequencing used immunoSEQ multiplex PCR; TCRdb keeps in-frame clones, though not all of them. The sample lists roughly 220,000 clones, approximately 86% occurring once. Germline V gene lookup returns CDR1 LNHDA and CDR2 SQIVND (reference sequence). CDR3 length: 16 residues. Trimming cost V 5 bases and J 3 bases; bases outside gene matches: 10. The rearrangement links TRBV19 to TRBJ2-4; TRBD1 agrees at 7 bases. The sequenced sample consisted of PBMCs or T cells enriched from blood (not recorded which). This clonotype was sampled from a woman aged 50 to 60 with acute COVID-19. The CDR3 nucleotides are TGTGCCAGTAGTTCCAGGGGGTCTATCGGCAAAAACATTCAGTACTTC. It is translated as CASSSRGSIGKNIQYF.